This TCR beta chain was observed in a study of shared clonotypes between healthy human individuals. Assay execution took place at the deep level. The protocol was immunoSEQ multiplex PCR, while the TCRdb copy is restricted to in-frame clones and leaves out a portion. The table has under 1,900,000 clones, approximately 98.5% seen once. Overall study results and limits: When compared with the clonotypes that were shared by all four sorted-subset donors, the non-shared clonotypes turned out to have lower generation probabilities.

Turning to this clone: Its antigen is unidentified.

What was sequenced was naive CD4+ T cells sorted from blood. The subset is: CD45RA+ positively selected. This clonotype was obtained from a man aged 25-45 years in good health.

The CDR3 spells CASNRDRGNTGELFF. The CDR3 DNA is TGTGCCAGTAACCGGGACAGGGGGAACACCGGGGAGCTGTTTTTT. V and J are TRBV6-6 and TRBJ2-2, with TRBD1 identical over 10 bases. V was pared by 9 bases and J by 1 base, with 5 bases of the junction left unmatched. Germline lookup yields CDR1 MNHNY and CDR2 SVGAGI (reference sequence). This CDR3 is built from 15 residues.